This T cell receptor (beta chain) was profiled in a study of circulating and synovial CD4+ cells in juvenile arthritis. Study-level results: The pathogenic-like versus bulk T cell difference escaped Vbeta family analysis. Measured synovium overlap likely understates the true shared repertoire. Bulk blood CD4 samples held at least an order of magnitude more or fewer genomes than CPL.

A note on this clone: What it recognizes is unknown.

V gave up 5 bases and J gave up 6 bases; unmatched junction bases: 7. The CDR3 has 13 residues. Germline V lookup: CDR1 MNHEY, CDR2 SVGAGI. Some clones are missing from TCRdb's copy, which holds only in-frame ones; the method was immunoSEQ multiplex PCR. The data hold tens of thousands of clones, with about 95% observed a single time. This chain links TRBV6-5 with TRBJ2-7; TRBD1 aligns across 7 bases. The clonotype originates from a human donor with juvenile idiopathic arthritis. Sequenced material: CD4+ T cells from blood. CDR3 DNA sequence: TGTGCCAGCAGTGGGACAGTTACCGGCGAGCAGTACTTC. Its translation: CASSGTVTGEQYF.